The present entry profiles one TCR beta chain with its context. Its antigen remains unknown. This entry belongs to a study of T cells in tuberculosis. Active tuberculosis patients were new diagnoses, HIV-seronegative, South African, and aged 18 years or older. Using immunoSEQ multiplex PCR, the repertoire was profiled, and TCRdb retains in-frame clones only, with some absent. This table holds 7,500 to 8,500 clones, about 95% found once. This CDR3 contains 15 residues. V was pared by 6 bases and J by 0 bases, with 11 bases between. CDR1 and CDR2 (germline): MNHNY, SVGAGI (reference sequence). Study-level points and caveats: GEM motif frequencies gave over 55% accuracy; the GMM repertoire gave roughly 85%.

This TCR was recovered from an adult with tuberculosis. The V call is TRBV6-6, the J call TRBJ1-4; D uncertain. Sample: PBMCs. The CDR3 spells CASRLDQATNEKLFF. CDR3 nucleotide sequence: TGTGCCAGCAGGCTTGACCAGGCAACTAATGAAAAACTGTTTTTT.